The present T cell receptor (beta chain) was sequenced within a study of beta chain features in type 1 diabetes. cDNA synthesis used the whole RNA isolate, giving expressed TCRB sequences. Approximately 3.6 million reads, on average, came from each naive, central memory and regulatory T cell sample. Assay: immunoSEQ multiplex PCR; the TCRdb copy retains only in-frame clones and omits some. The repertoire holds 680,000 or so clones, with about an eighth as singletons. The CDR3 loop spans 16 amino acids. V shed 2 bases, J shed 3 bases, and the junction held 8 bases outside the gene matches. Germline V gives CDR1 SNHLY, CDR2 FYNNEI. General study points: Patients' naive, central memory and Treg TCRB repertoires seemed closer to one another than those of healthy donors. Type 1 diabetes patients showed a moderate but significant shortening of TCRB CDR3s in all four CD4+ subsets. VDJ junctions sequenced from type 1 diabetes patients showed fewer insertions and more deletions. The question left open here concerned HLA type influencing TCRB rearrangement.

The sample holds a few counts of this clone. The antigen is undetermined. The sequencing input was naive CD4+ T cells from blood. The chain joins TRBV2 to TRBJ1-1; 8 positions match TRBD1. The TCR was taken from a man aged 18 to 30 with type 1 diabetes. As DNA, the CDR3 is TGTGCCAGCAGTGAATTTACAGGGGGAGTAGACACTGAAGCTTTCTTT. Translation: CASSEFTGGVDTEAFF.